The present T cell receptor (beta chain) was sequenced within a study of blood T cells in healthy people across ages. Study-wide points: Versus aged donors, long-lived donors had higher diversity and more naive CD4+ cells.

Remarks on this clonotype: Antigen unknown.

Each donor supplied approximately 10 milliliters of peripheral blood. Samples had at least 6.5 million PBMCs isolated from them. A second PCR of 7 to 11 cycles used a sample-barcoded 5' primer and a J-beta primer mix. TCRdb recomputed calls from the 5' RACE reads with MiXCR, one row per CDR3 protein. The data show some 1,800,000 distinct CDR3 sequences, 35% to 50% seen once. Trimming cost V 4 bases and J 6 bases, with 14 bases left between them. The CDR3 loop spans 14 amino acids. Germline values: CDR1 SGHKS, CDR2 YYEKEE (reference sequence). The sample was blood. The TCR was taken from a human donor in good health. The J gene is TRBJ1-5, the V gene TRBV5-5; no clear D gene. CDR3 DNA sequence: TGTGCCAGCAGCCAAGACTTGGCCGGTCAGCCCCAGCATTTT. It is translated as CASSQDLAGQPQHF. The full variable domain, completed using reference TRBV5-5 and TRBJ1-5, is DAGVTQSPTHLIKTRGQQVTLRCSPISGHKSVSWYQQVLGQGPQFIFQYYEKEERGRGNFPDRFSARQFPNYSSELNVNALLLGDSALYLCASSQDLAGQPQHFGDGTRLSIL.